The rows below give T cell receptor beta chains drawn from one sample of a study of cytomegalovirus exposure and HLA in healthy donors. The protocol was immunoSEQ multiplex PCR, while the TCRdb copy is restricted to in-frame clones and leaves out a portion. Of 150,000 to 200,000 clones in the sample, 80% to 90% were seen once. The source material was PBMCs. The receptors here all came from a woman aged 18-35 years in good health and CMV-seronegative. CDR3s include the opening cysteine and the closing phenylalanine or tryptophan. Each record gives: clone size, J gene, D gene, V gene, CDR3 protein, CDR3 DNA. D genes are given only for firm matches. Rows may omit the clone size; those that give it use once, few, many or a size class.

clone_size: NA; j_call: TRBJ2-5; d_call: TRBD2; v_call: TRBV2; cdr3_aa: CARRRTSEGGGQETQYF; cdr3_nt: TGTGCCAGACGACGGACTAGCGAGGGAGGGGGGCAAGAGACCCAGTACTTC
clone_size: NA; j_call: TRBJ2-1; d_call: TRBD1; v_call: TRBV4-2; cdr3_aa: CASSQEFPGQGNNEQFF; cdr3_nt: TGTGCCAGCAGCCAAGAGTTTCCGGGACAGGGCAACAATGAGCAGTTCTTC
clone_size: NA; j_call: TRBJ2-2; d_call: NA; v_call: TRBV19; cdr3_aa: CASSIGQGGTGELFF; cdr3_nt: TGTGCCAGTAGTATTGGCCAGGGGGGCACCGGGGAGCTGTTTTTT
clone_size: NA; j_call: TRBJ1-1; d_call: TRBD1; v_call: TRBV6-5; cdr3_aa: CASSQGGAEAFF; cdr3_nt: TGTGCCAGCAGCCAGGGGGGCGCTGAAGCTTTCTTT
clone_size: NA; j_call: TRBJ2-1; d_call: TRBD2; v_call: TRBV5-1; cdr3_aa: CASSLGAGGPKVNEQFF; cdr3_nt: TGCGCCAGCAGCTTGGGAGCGGGAGGGCCGAAAGTGAATGAGCAGTTCTTC
clone_size: NA; j_call: TRBJ2-7; d_call: TRBD1; v_call: TRBV27; cdr3_aa: CASSESTGERTYEQYF; cdr3_nt: TGTGCCAGCAGTGAATCGACAGGGGAGAGGACCTACGAGCAGTACTTC
clone_size: once; j_call: TRBJ2-7; d_call: TRBD2; v_call: TRBV5-4; cdr3_aa: CASSLYSGSAYEQYF; cdr3_nt: TGTGCCAGCAGCTTGTATAGCGGGAGCGCCTACGAGCAGTACTTC
clone_size: few; j_call: TRBJ2-2; d_call: TRBD2; v_call: TRBV6-1; cdr3_aa: CASSGLARTGELFF; cdr3_nt: TGTGCCAGCAGTGGACTAGCGCGAACCGGGGAGCTGTTTTTT
clone_size: NA; j_call: TRBJ2-7; d_call: TRBD1; v_call: TRBV9; cdr3_aa: CASSAKGQEHYEQYF; cdr3_nt: TGTGCCAGCAGCGCTAAGGGACAGGAACACTACGAGCAGTACTTC
clone_size: once; j_call: TRBJ2-5; d_call: NA; v_call: TRBV7-3; cdr3_aa: CSSSLSGSQETQYF; cdr3_nt: TGTTCCAGCAGCTTGTCCGGGAGCCAAGAGACCCAGTACTTC
clone_size: NA; j_call: TRBJ2-7; d_call: NA; v_call: TRBV5-8; cdr3_aa: CASSPPGGTERF; cdr3_nt: TGTGCCAGCAGCCCTCCAGGAGGTACAGAACGCTTC
clone_size: NA; j_call: TRBJ2-1; d_call: TRBD1; v_call: TRBV5-1; cdr3_aa: CASSLGRDRVYNEQFF; cdr3_nt: TGCGCCAGCAGCTTGGGCCGGGACAGGGTCTACAATGAGCAGTTCTTC
clone_size: once; j_call: TRBJ1-3; d_call: NA; v_call: TRBV19; cdr3_aa: CASSITSSGNTIYF; cdr3_nt: TGTGCCAGTAGTATAACGAGTTCTGGAAACACCATATATTTT